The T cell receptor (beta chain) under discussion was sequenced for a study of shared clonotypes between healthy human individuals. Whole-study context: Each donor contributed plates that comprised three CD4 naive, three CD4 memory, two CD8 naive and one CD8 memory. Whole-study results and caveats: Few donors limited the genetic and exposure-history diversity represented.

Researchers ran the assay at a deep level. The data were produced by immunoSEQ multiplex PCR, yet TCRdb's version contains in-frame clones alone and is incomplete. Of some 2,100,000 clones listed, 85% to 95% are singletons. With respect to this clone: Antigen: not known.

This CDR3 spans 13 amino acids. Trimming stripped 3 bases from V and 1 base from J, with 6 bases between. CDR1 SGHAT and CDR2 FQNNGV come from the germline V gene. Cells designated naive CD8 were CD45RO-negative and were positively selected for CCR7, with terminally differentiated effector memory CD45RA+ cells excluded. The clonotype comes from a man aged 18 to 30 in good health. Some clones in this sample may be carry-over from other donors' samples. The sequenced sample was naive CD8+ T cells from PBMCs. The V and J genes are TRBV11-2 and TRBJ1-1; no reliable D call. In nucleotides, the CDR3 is TGTGCCAGCAGCTTTCCAACGAACACTGAAGCTTTCTTT. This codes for CASSFPTNTEAFF.